The sequence of this TCR beta chain was determined in a study of T cell repertoires in cytomegalovirus infection. On the study more broadly: Shared public TCR beta signatures pointed to both CMV infection and a matching HLA type. Study observations and caveats: HLA-C-restricted CMV-specific TCR beta clonotypes were dominant in the ex vivo response. Summed public TCR beta family frequency identified CMV carriers bearing the relevant HLA.

The V and J ends lost 0 bases and 6 bases, in that order; junction bases with no gene match: 5. This CDR3 has 14 residues. Germline-derived CDR1 and CDR2 are SGHAT and FQDESV (reference sequence). This clonotype has a count of ten or more. Its antigen is currently unknown. TCRdb reprocessed the reads via MiXCR and lists one record per CDR3 protein. The profile shows around 550,000 distinct CDR3 sequences, less than 30% of them singletons. The V and J genes are TRBV11-1 and TRBJ2-7; 7 positions match TRBD2. Material for sequencing was PBMCs. This clonotype was obtained from a human donor in good health (CMV status not recorded). Some clones in this sample may be carry-over from other donors' samples. CDR3 in amino acids: CASSLAGGPGEQYF. CDR3 DNA sequence: TGTGCCAGCAGCTTAGCGGGAGGGCCTGGCGAGCAGTACTTC.